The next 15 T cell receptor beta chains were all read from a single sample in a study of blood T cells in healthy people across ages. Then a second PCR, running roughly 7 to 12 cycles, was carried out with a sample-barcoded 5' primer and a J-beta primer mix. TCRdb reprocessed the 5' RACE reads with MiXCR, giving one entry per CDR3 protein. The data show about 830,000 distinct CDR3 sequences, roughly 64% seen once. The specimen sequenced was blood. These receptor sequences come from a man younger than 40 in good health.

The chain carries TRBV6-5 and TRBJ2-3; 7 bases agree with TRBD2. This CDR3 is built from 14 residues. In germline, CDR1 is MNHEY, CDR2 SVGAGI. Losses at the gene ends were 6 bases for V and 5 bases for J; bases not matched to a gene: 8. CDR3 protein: CASRPSGVRDTQYF. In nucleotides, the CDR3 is TGTGCCAGCAGGCCCAGCGGGGTCCGAGATACGCAGTATTTT.

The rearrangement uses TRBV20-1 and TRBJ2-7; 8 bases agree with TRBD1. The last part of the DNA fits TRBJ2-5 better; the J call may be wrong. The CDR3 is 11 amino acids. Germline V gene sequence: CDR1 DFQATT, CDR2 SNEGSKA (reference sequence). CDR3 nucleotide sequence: TGCAGTGCTCACAGGGGGGAGACCCAGTACTTC. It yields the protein CSAHRGETQYF.

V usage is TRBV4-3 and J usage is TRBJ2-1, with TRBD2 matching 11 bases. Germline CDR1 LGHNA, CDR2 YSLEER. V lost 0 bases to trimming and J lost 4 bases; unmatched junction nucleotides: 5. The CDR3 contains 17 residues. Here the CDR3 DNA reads TGCGCCAGCAGCCAAGATAGCGGGAGGGCCCGTTACAATGAGCAGTTCTTC. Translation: CASSQDSGRARYNEQFF.

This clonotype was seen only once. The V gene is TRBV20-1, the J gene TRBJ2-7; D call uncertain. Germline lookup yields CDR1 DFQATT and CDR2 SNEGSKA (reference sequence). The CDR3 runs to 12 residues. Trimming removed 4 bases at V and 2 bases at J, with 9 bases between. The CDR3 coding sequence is TGCAGTGCTAAGTGGAACACCTACGAGCAGTACTTC. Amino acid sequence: CSAKWNTYEQYF.

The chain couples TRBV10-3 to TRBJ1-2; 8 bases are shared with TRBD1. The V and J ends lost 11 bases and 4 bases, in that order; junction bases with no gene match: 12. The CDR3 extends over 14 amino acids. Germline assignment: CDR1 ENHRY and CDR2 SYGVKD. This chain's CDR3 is CAHRGAPGPYGYTF. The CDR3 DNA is TGTGCCCACAGGGGGGCCCCGGGCCCCTATGGCTACACCTTC.

The CDR3 spells CSVEAASGRAAETQYF. CDR3 DNA: TGCAGCGTTGAAGCGGCTAGCGGGAGGGCCGCGGAGACCCAGTACTTC. V and J are TRBV29-1 and TRBJ2-5, with 12 bases lining up with TRBD2. The germline gives CDR1 SQVTM, CDR2 ANQGSEA. V was clipped by 1 base and J by 5 bases; unmatched bases: 8. There are 16 residues in the CDR3.

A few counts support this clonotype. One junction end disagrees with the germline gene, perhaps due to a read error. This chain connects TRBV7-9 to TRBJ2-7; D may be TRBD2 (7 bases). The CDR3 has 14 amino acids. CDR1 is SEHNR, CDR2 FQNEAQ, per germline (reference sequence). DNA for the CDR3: TGTGCCAGCAGTTTAGGGGGGGGGACCTACGAGCAGTACTTC. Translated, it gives CASSLGGGTYEQYF.

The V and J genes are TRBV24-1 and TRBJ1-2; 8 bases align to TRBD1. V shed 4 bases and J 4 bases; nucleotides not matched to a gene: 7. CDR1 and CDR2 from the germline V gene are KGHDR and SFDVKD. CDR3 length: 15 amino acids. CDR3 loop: CATSEDRGGTYGYTF. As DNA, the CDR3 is TGTGCCACCAGTGAAGACAGGGGTGGCACCTATGGCTACACCTTC.

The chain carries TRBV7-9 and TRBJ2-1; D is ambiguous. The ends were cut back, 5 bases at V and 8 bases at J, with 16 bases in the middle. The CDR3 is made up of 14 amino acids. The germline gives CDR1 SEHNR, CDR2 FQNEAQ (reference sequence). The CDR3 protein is CASSARSPPHEQFF. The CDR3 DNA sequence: TGTGCCAGCAGCGCACGTTCCCCCCCTCATGAGCAGTTCTTC.

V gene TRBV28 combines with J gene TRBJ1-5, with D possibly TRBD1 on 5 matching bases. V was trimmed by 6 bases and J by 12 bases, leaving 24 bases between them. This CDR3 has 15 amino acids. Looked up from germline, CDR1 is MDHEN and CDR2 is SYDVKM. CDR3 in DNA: TGTGCCAGCAGGGAGAAGACAGCGCGGGGGTCTCTCCAGCATTTT. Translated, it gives CASREKTARGSLQHF.

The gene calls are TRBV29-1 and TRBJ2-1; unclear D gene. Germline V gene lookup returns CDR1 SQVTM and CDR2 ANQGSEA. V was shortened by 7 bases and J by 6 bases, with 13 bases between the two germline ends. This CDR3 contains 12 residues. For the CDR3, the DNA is TGCAGCGGTGCCCCGGGTAGCAATGAGCAGTTCTTC. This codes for CSGAPGSNEQFF.

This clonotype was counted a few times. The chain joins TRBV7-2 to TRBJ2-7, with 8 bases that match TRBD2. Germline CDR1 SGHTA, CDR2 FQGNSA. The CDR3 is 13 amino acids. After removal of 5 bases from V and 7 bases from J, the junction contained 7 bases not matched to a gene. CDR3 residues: CASSLLGRGEQYF. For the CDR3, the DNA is TGTGCCAGCAGCCTCCTCGGGAGGGGTGAGCAGTACTTC.

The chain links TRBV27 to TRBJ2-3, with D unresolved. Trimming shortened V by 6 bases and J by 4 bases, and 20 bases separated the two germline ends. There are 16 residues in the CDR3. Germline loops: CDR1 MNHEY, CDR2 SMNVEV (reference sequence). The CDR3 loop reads CASSPSYGERADTQYF. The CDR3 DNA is TGTGCCAGCAGCCCATCCTATGGAGAACGGGCAGATACGCAGTATTTT.

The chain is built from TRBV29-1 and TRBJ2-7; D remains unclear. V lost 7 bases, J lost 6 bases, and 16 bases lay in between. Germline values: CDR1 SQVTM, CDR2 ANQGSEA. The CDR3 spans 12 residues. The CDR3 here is CSAGPQVGEQYF. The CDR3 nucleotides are TGCAGCGCTGGTCCCCAGGTGGGCGAGCAGTACTTC.

This chain's CDR3 is CASRVKVTRGGGYYSYEQYF. In nucleotides, the CDR3 is TGTGCCAGCAGGGTTAAAGTTACTAGGGGAGGCGGCTACTACTCCTACGAGCAGTACTTC. The chain combines TRBV21-1 with TRBJ2-7; the table calls TRBD2, which could not be checked here. TRBV21-1 is a pseudogene locus. The CDR3 loop spans 20 amino acids.